The 23 T cell receptor beta chains below all came from one sample that was sequenced in a study of CD8+ T cells in alopecia areata. The authors extracted RNA and reverse transcribed it into cDNA as the sequencing template. Sequencing used immunoSEQ multiplex PCR; TCRdb keeps in-frame clones, though not all of them. The sample includes roughly 130,000 clones, 58% of them seen just once. The source material was CD4+ T cells sorted from blood, sampled at week 0. The receptors were gathered from a human donor with alopecia areata.

The chain joins TRBV7-3 to TRBJ2-5, with D perhaps matching TRBD2 (6 bases). CDR3 length: 14 amino acids. Germline V lookup: CDR1 SGHTA, CDR2 FQGTGA. V was clipped by 2 bases and J by 4 bases, with 11 bases between them. The CDR3 bases are TGTGCCAGCAGCTTAGATGGAGGGGCAGAGACCCAGTACTTC. Encoded protein: CASSLDGGAETQYF.

The gene calls are TRBV7-9 and TRBJ2-5, with D possibly called TRBD1 or TRBD2 (6 bases each). The CDR3 loop spans 13 amino acids. Trimming left V 6 bases short and J 5 bases short, with 13 bases between. Germline V gives CDR1 SEHNR, CDR2 FQNEAQ (reference sequence). CDR3 DNA sequence: TGTGCCAGCAGTCGAGGGGGGTTTGAGACCCAGTACTTC. Its protein product is CASSRGGFETQYF.

This clone was counted a single time. The V and J genes are TRBV15 and TRBJ2-1; 7 positions match TRBD1. Germline V gene data show CDR1 as LNHNV and CDR2 as YYDKDF (reference sequence). This CDR3 is 16 amino acids long. V lost 2 bases to trimming and J lost 5 bases; unmatched junction nucleotides: 9. This CDR3 reads CATSRTIRGLDNEQFF. The CDR3, as DNA: TGTGCCACCAGCAGAACTATAAGGGGGCTCGACAATGAGCAGTTCTTC.

This clone was observed a handful of times. The rearrangement links TRBV23-1 to TRBJ2-3; 8 bases are shared with TRBD1. TRBV23-1 is an open reading frame whose function is uncertain. The CDR3 spans 16 residues. With V trimmed by 7 bases and J by 5 bases, 14 bases remained unmatched. The CDR3 region is CASTPLHDRGRDTQYF. CDR3 nucleotide sequence: TGCGCCAGCACACCGCTCCACGACAGGGGTCGAGATACGCAGTATTTT.

This chain connects TRBV2 to TRBJ1-5; 10 bases are a match to TRBD1. The trim removed 5 bases at V and 6 bases at J, leaving 7 bases unmatched. The CDR3 runs to 15 residues. CDR1 is SNHLY, CDR2 FYNNEI, per germline. The CDR3 loop is CASSPTGGAGQPQHF. CDR3 in DNA: TGTGCCAGCAGTCCGACAGGGGGCGCGGGTCAGCCCCAGCATTTT.

The rearrangement joins TRBV6-5 to TRBJ2-1; D is unclear. Germline-derived CDR1 and CDR2 are MNHEY and SVGAGI. There are 15 residues in the CDR3. Trimming took 3 bases from V and 0 from J, leaving 9 bases between them. The CDR3 reads CASSYNWGSYNEQFF. The CDR3, as DNA: TGTGCCAGCAGTTATAACTGGGGCTCCTACAATGAGCAGTTCTTC.

This clone appeared a few times. CDR3 sequence reads: CASSLVLANTGELFF. The CDR3 region has the DNA TGTGCCAGCAGCTTAGTACTAGCGAACACCGGGGAGCTGTTTTTT. This sequence joins TRBV7-8 and TRBJ2-2; possible D gene TRBD2, 5 bases. This CDR3 region has 15 residues. With 1 base removed from V and 0 bases from J, the gap between germline ends came to 6 bases. CDR1 is SGHVS and CDR2 is FQNEAQ in the germline V gene.

This chain uses TRBV7-7 with TRBJ2-6; the D is unclear. CDR1 is SSHAT and CDR2 is FNYEAQ in the germline V gene (reference sequence). V gave up 0 bases and J gave up 0 bases, with 9 bases separating them. This CDR3 region has 17 residues. The CDR3 protein is CASSLAVTSSGANVLTF. CDR3 sequence (DNA): TGTGCCAGCAGCTTAGCGGTCACGAGCTCTGGGGCCAACGTCCTGACTTTC.

The chain has TRBV5-1 and TRBJ2-2; 8 bases are shared with TRBD1. CDR1 SGHRS and CDR2 YFSETQ come from the germline V gene. This CDR3 has 14 residues. V lost 4 bases to trimming and J lost 3 bases; unmatched junction nucleotides: 2. The CDR3 region has the DNA TGCGCCAGCAGCGAGGGACAGGACACCGGGGAGCTGTTTTTT. This gives the protein CASSEGQDTGELFF.

This clone was picked up a small number of times. The V gene is TRBV30, the J gene TRBJ2-1; D perhaps matches TRBD1 (6 bases). CDR3 length: 11 amino acids. V was shortened by 3 bases and J by 11 bases, with 11 bases between the two germline ends. Germline V gene lookup returns CDR1 GTSNPN and CDR2 SVGIG (reference sequence). The CDR3 protein is CAWSAGVQQFF. In DNA form, the CDR3 reads TGTGCCTGGAGCGCAGGGGTACAGCAGTTCTTC.

Only a few counts were recorded for this clone. The chain employs TRBV9 and TRBJ2-7; D is unclear. CDR3 length: 13 amino acids. CDR1 SGDLS and CDR2 YYNGEE come from the germline V gene. V shed 0 bases and J shed 5 bases, with 9 bases lying between them. In nucleotides, the CDR3 is TGTGCCAGCAGCGTAGAGCCTTGGGACGAGCAGTACTTC. Amino acids: CASSVEPWDEQYF. Filled out from reference TRBV9 and TRBJ2-7, the complete variable domain reads DSGVTQTPKHLITATGQRVTLRCSPRSGDLSVYWYQQSLDQGLQFLIQYYNGEERAKGNILERFSAQQFPDLHSELNLSSLELGDSALYFCASSVEPWDEQYFGPGTRLTVT.

The chain combines TRBV28 with TRBJ1-2, with D unresolved. The germline V and J ends were trimmed by 6 bases and 8 bases, with 19 bases remaining between them. The CDR3 runs to 14 residues. Germline values: CDR1 MDHEN, CDR2 SYDVKM. The CDR3 bases are TGTGCCAGCAGGTCGCTTCCAGAGTTGGACGGCTACACCTTC. It is translated as CASRSLPELDGYTF.

This clone was counted at least ten times. This rearrangement joins TRBV2 to TRBJ2-3; TRBD2 matches 12 bases. Germline V lookup: CDR1 SNHLY, CDR2 FYNNEI. With 8 bases clipped from V and 2 bases from J, the junction kept 5 bases outside the gene matches. The CDR3 has 15 residues. The CDR3 sequence: CASGLAGIVTDTQYF. The CDR3 coding sequence is TGTGCCAGCGGACTAGCGGGAATCGTCACAGATACGCAGTATTTT.

J is TRBJ2-5 and V is TRBV5-1; the D gene is possibly TRBD1 (6 bases). There are 15 residues in the CDR3. V was clipped by 0 bases and J by 2 bases, with 11 bases between them. In germline, CDR1 is SGHRS, CDR2 YFSETQ. CDR3 bases: TGCGCCAGCAGCTTGGGGGCCGGGACACAAGAGACCCAGTACTTC. Amino acid sequence: CASSLGAGTQETQYF. The full variable domain, with the rest looked up from reference TRBV5-1 and TRBJ2-5, is KAGVTQTPRYLIKTRGQQVTLSCSPISGHRSVSWYQQTPGQGLQFLFEYFSETQRNKGNFPGRFSGRQFSNSRSEMNVSTLELGDSALYLCASSLGAGTQETQYFGPGTRLLVL.

This clone was seen more than once but under ten times. The rearrangement links TRBV19 to TRBJ2-5; TRBD1 agrees at 8 bases. Germline V lookup: CDR1 LNHDA, CDR2 SQIVND (reference sequence). This CDR3 spans 14 amino acids. V shed 3 bases and J 7 bases; nucleotides not matched to a gene: 7. CDR3 loop: CASSIDRGWGTQYF. The CDR3 DNA sequence: TGTGCCAGTAGTATCGACAGGGGTTGGGGGACCCAGTACTTC.

The chain couples TRBV25-1 to TRBJ2-3, with 7 bases lining up with TRBD2. Per germline, CDR1 MGHDK and CDR2 SYGVNS. There are 17 residues in the CDR3. J was trimmed by 5 bases and V by 3 bases; bases with no gene match: 14. Here the CDR3 reads CASSDQRTRPLRDTQYF. Written as DNA, the CDR3 is TGTGCCAGCAGTGACCAAAGGACTAGACCTCTTAGAGATACGCAGTATTTT. Variable domain in full (rest from reference TRBV25-1 and TRBJ2-3): EADIYQTPRYLVIGTGKKITLECSQTMGHDKMYWYQQDPGMELHLIHYSYGVNSTEKGDLSSESTVSRIRTEHFPLTLESARPSHTSQYLCASSDQRTRPLRDTQYFGPGTRLTVL.

The sample holds a few counts of this clone. The V call is TRBV7-2, the J call TRBJ1-4; D unclear. Trimming shortened V by 5 bases and J by 7 bases, and 14 bases separated the two germline ends. The CDR3 is 14 residues long. Germline CDR1 SGHTA, CDR2 FQGNSA. The CDR3 DNA sequence: TGTGCCAGCAGCCCCTCAGTGGGGTTTGAAAAACTGTTTTTT. Translation gives CASSPSVGFEKLFF.

This clone was recorded at least ten times. The chain links TRBV5-1 to TRBJ2-4; D may be TRBD2 (5 bases). The V gene lost 1 base and the J gene lost 2 bases, with 10 bases spanning the gap. The CDR3 has 15 residues. The germline CDR1 and CDR2 sequences are SGHRS and YFSETQ. CDR3 region: CASSLQTGTKNIQYF. DNA for the CDR3: TGCGCCAGCAGCTTGCAGACCGGGACCAAAAACATTCAGTACTTC.

The V call is TRBV5-1, the J call TRBJ2-2; D may be TRBD2 (6 bases). CDR1 is SGHRS and CDR2 is YFSETQ in the germline V gene. This CDR3 region has 15 residues. V lost 5 bases and J 0 bases, leaving 11 bases between the germline ends. CDR3 amino acids: CASRSPSANTGELFF. CDR3 in DNA: TGCGCCAGCAGATCCCCTAGCGCGAACACCGGGGAGCTGTTTTTT.

This clone was found a few times. The DNA for the CDR3 is TGTGCCAGCAGCTCAACTCGGGGTGTTGTAGCGGGAGACACAGATACGCAGTATTTT. Its translation: CASSSTRGVVAGDTDTQYF. The rearrangement uses TRBV7-2 and TRBJ2-3; TRBD2 agrees at 9 bases. Germline CDR1 reads SGHTA; CDR2 reads FQGNSA. The CDR3 length is 19 residues. J lost 2 bases, V lost 4 bases, and 16 bases had no gene match.

This sequence joins TRBV18 and TRBJ2-2, with D tentatively TRBD1 (5 bases). Germline assignment: CDR1 KGHSH and CDR2 LQKENI. Trimming took off 1 base at V and 1 base at J, with 7 bases between the two ends. The CDR3 runs to 15 residues. The DNA of the CDR3 is TGTGCCAGCTCACCACTCAGGGAGAACACCGGGGAGCTGTTTTTT. It specifies CASSPLRENTGELFF.

The chain couples TRBV5-6 to TRBJ2-2, with 7 bases that match TRBD1. Germline CDR1 reads SGHDT; CDR2 reads YYEEEE. The CDR3 spans 16 residues. With 1 base clipped from V and 3 bases from J, the junction kept 6 bases outside the gene matches. The CDR3 nucleotides are TGTGCCAGCAGCTTGTTAGGGGGCCGGGACACCGGGGAGCTGTTTTTT. Its translation is CASSLLGGRDTGELFF.

The DNA for the CDR3 is TGTGCCAGCAGCTTGGCCCGACAGGGCCATGGCTACACCTTC. Encoded protein: CASSLARQGHGYTF. This chain connects TRBV5-6 to TRBJ1-2; 7 nucleotides match TRBD1. J was trimmed by 6 bases and V by 0 bases; bases with no gene match: 5. CDR1 is SGHDT and CDR2 is YYEEEE in the germline V gene. This CDR3 has 14 amino acids.